Below, 8 T cell receptor beta chains from the same sample are listed, as sequenced in a study of blood T cells in healthy people across ages. For the second PCR, which ran for about 6 to 11 cycles, a sample-barcoded 5' primer and a J-beta primer mix were used. In TCRdb, the 5' RACE reads were re-called with MiXCR into one record per CDR3 protein. The repertoire holds around 2 million distinct CDR3 sequences, about 39% seen once, with 23% in the top ten. Material for sequencing was blood. These receptors came from a human donor in good health.

The table lists this clonotype with a few counts. A much larger clone lies a single base off, so this may be a read error. V usage is TRBV7-3 and J usage is TRBJ2-5, with D possibly matching TRBD1 (6 bases). Germline lookup yields CDR1 SGHTA and CDR2 FQGTGA. Trimming cost V 5 bases and J 1 base, with 14 bases left between them. CDR3 length equals 15 residues. CDR3 loop: CASSLTGHLQETQYF. CDR3 DNA: TGTGCCAGCAGCCTTACGGGACACCTCCAAGAGACCCAGTACTTC.

This clonotype was seen just once. The chain employs TRBV28 and TRBJ1-6, with unresolved D. The V end was cut by 8 bases, the J end by 10 bases, with 18 bases between. The CDR3 contains 14 residues. Looked up from germline, CDR1 is MDHEN and CDR2 is SYDVKM. CDR3 sequence: CASVLLRGGSPLHF. The CDR3 DNA reads as TGTGCCAGCGTACTTTTAAGAGGAGGATCACCCCTCCACTTT.

This clonotype appeared a few times. This chain links TRBV10-3 with TRBJ2-3; 8 bases align to TRBD1. Germline CDR1 reads ENHRY; CDR2 reads SYGVKD. CDR3 length equals 15 residues. J was trimmed by 3 bases and V by 6 bases; bases with no gene match: 8. In nucleotides, the CDR3 is TGTGCCATCAGGGACTTAGGACAGGGAACAGATACGCAGTATTTT. Amino acids: CAIRDLGQGTDTQYF.

This clonotype came up a few times. CDR3 loop: CASSYSGTSGNTIYF. CDR3 in DNA: TGTGCCAGCAGCTATTCCGGGACAAGTGGAAACACCATATATTTT. This chain uses TRBV7-2 with TRBJ1-3; maybe TRBD1 (6 bases). Per germline, CDR1 SGHTA and CDR2 FQGNSA. Trimming cost V 4 bases and J 3 bases, with 13 bases left between them. CDR3 size: 15 residues.

This clonotype was observed a few times. The genes are TRBV15 and TRBJ1-2; tentatively, D is TRBD1 (6 bases). Germline CDR1 LNHNV, CDR2 YYDKDF (reference sequence). Trimming stripped 0 bases from V and 2 bases from J, with 22 bases between. The CDR3 runs 19 residues. CDR3 loop: CATSRDGGGRVGSNYGYTF. The CDR3 DNA reads TGTGCCACCAGCAGAGATGGGGGGGGCAGGGTAGGATCCAACTATGGCTACACCTTC.

The gene calls are TRBV6-2 or TRBV6-3 and TRBJ1-1; 7 bases are shared with TRBD1. The germline V gene has CDR1 MNHEY and CDR2 SVGEGT. J gave up 4 bases and V 4 bases, and 9 bases lay outside the gene matches. This CDR3 is 15 amino acids long. The CDR3 is CASSWTGGWSTEAFF. DNA for the CDR3: TGTGCCAGCAGTTGGACAGGAGGCTGGAGCACTGAAGCTTTCTTT.

This clonotype was counted between two and nine times. Mismatch with germline at one junction end may stem from a read error. This chain links TRBV5-6 with TRBJ2-4; D is uncertain. Near its end, the DNA agrees better with TRBJ2-7, so the J call may be wrong. Germline V gives CDR1 SGHDT, CDR2 YYEEEE. This CDR3 region has 14 residues. The CDR3: CANSFVQNSYEQYF. The CDR3 DNA follows: TGTGCCAACAGCTTTGTACAGAATTCCTACGAGCAGTACTTC.

The rearrangement links TRBV27 to TRBJ1-5; possibly TRBD1 for D (6 bases). Germline values: CDR1 MNHEY, CDR2 SMNVEV (reference sequence). There are 13 residues in the CDR3. The germline V and J ends were trimmed by 8 bases and 5 bases, with 13 bases remaining between them. This CDR3 is CASGYRDDQPQHF. CDR3 DNA sequence: TGTGCCAGCGGCTACAGGGATGATCAGCCCCAGCATTTT.